Presented here are 20 T cell receptor beta chains from one specimen sequenced in a study of PD-1 blockade in mismatch repair-deficient tumors. The antigens for these receptors are not known. The assay was immunoSEQ multiplex PCR, and TCRdb's table has in-frame clones only and misses some. This table has around 9,600 clones, about 90% appearing once. Time point in this sample: approximately 9-day in vitro stimulation with candidate mutation-associated neoantigen peptide 1. Sequences were derived from cells cultured in vitro, sampled from a patient treated with pembrolizumab. The receptors here all came from an adult with mismatch repair-deficient cancer.

V gene TRBV5-1 combines with J gene TRBJ2-3; 7 bases map to TRBD1. The germline V gene encodes CDR1 SGHRS and CDR2 YFSETQ. The CDR3 has 16 amino acids. Trimming removed 0 bases from V and 4 bases from J; junction bases left unmatched: 8. The CDR3 is CASSLGSGGGSDTQYF. The CDR3 DNA sequence: TGCGCCAGCAGCTTGGGGTCAGGGGGTGGATCAGATACGCAGTATTTT.

The J gene is TRBJ1-1, the V gene TRBV28; the D is unclear. The CDR3 is 12 amino acids. Trimming left V 4 bases short and J 5 bases short, with 8 bases between. Per germline, CDR1 MDHEN and CDR2 SYDVKM. DNA for the CDR3: TGTGCCAGCAGTTCTTTAGGGACTGAAGCTTTCTTT. Translation: CASSSLGTEAFF.

This rearrangement joins TRBV27 to TRBJ2-7; 7 bases agree with TRBD1. CDR1 MNHEY and CDR2 SMNVEV come from the germline V gene (reference sequence). The CDR3 loop spans 15 amino acids. V was clipped by 5 bases and J by 0 bases; unmatched bases: 7. CDR3 DNA sequence: TGTGCCAGCAGTATACTAGGGACAGTCTCCTACGAGCAGTACTTC. This sequence encodes CASSILGTVSYEQYF.

The V and J genes are TRBV28 and TRBJ1-1; D is ambiguous. The CDR3 totals 14 residues. Trimming took 5 bases from V and 0 from J, leaving 10 bases between them. Per the germline V gene, CDR1 is MDHEN and CDR2 is SYDVKM. CDR3 in amino acids: CASSPGPLNTEAFF. The CDR3 nucleotides are TGTGCCAGCAGTCCAGGACCGTTGAACACTGAAGCTTTCTTT.

J is TRBJ2-1 and V is TRBV28; perhaps TRBD2 as D (8 bases). Germline CDR1 MDHEN, CDR2 SYDVKM. The CDR3 runs 16 residues. Trimming took 5 bases from V and 6 from J, leaving 20 bases between them. CDR3 protein: CASSPGGLVGGNEQFF. The CDR3 DNA sequence: TGTGCCAGCAGTCCAGGGGGACTAGTCGGAGGCAATGAGCAGTTCTTC. Supplemented by reference TRBV28 and TRBJ2-1, the full variable domain reads DVKVTQSSRYLVKRTGEKVFLECVQDMDHENMFWYRQDPGLGLRLIYFSYDVKMKEKGDIPEGYSVSREKKERFSLILESASTNQTSMYLCASSPGGLVGGNEQFFGPGTRLTVL.

The gene calls are TRBV6-5 and TRBJ1-1, with D possibly TRBD1 on 6 matching bases. Germline lookup yields CDR1 MNHEY and CDR2 SVGAGI. V was trimmed by 5 bases and J by 7 bases, leaving 14 bases between them. The length of the CDR3 is 13 residues. The CDR3 sequence: CASSRWRGNEAFF. The CDR3 DNA reads TGTGCCAGCAGTAGATGGAGGGGGAATGAAGCTTTCTTT.

The rearrangement joins TRBV7-2 to TRBJ1-2; D is undetermined. The CDR3 has 15 residues. Germline lookup yields CDR1 SGHTA and CDR2 FQGNSA. V lost 5 bases to trimming and J lost 3 bases, with 16 bases between them. DNA of the CDR3: TGTGCCAGCAGCCAAAAAGACTCCTGGTACTATGGCTACACCTTC. It specifies CASSQKDSWYYGYTF. Looking up the rest from reference TRBV7-2 and TRBJ1-2 gives the full variable domain: GAGVSQSPSNKVTEKGKDVELRCDPISGHTALYWYRQSLGQGLEFLIYFQGNSAPDKSGLPSDRFSAERTGGSVSTLTIQRTQQEDSAVYLCASSQKDSWYYGYTFGSGTRLTVV.

V is TRBV2 and J is TRBJ2-5; TRBD2 agrees at 10 bases. The CDR3 sequence is 16 residues long. V lost 4 bases, J lost 3 bases, and 8 bases stayed unmatched. CDR1 and CDR2 (germline): SNHLY, FYNNEI. CDR3 sequence reads: CASSGKREGEEETQYF. The CDR3 DNA reads as TGTGCCAGCAGTGGCAAGCGGGAGGGTGAGGAAGAGACCCAGTACTTC.

This chain connects TRBV5-4 to TRBJ2-1; D might be TRBD1 (6 bases). Trimming pared 4 bases from V and 6 bases from J, leaving 23 bases between. CDR1 is SGHNT, CDR2 YYREEE, per germline (reference sequence). This CDR3 comprises 17 residues. CDR3 coding DNA: TGTGCCAGCAGCCATCCAACTGGAGACAGGACGATCAATGAGCAGTTCTTC. This translates into CASSHPTGDRTINEQFF.

The sample holds a few counts of this clone. The chain links TRBV20-1 to TRBJ2-7; unclear D gene. This CDR3 contains 11 residues. The germline V and J ends were trimmed by 3 bases and 3 bases, with 6 bases remaining between them. From germline, CDR1 is DFQATT and CDR2 SNEGSKA (reference sequence). The CDR3, as DNA: TGCAGTGCTAGGAGTTACTACGAGCAGTACTTC. This encodes CSARSYYEQYF.

The chain carries TRBV28 and TRBJ1-2; 7 nucleotides match TRBD1. V lost 3 bases and J lost 1; bases outside the gene matches: 8. The CDR3 is 16 residues long. The V gene's germline CDR1 is MDHEN and CDR2 SYDVKM. CDR3 coding DNA: TGTGCCAGCAGTTTTTCGGCAGGGGGAGATAACTATGGCTACACCTTC. It is translated as CASSFSAGGDNYGYTF.

The V and J genes are TRBV6-1 and TRBJ1-5; 8 nucleotides align to TRBD1. The CDR3 consists of 14 residues. The V gene's germline CDR1 is MNHNS and CDR2 SASEGT. The V segment lost 4 bases and the J segment 6 bases; nucleotides outside the gene matches: 5. CDR3 sequence (DNA): TGTGCCAGCAGTGTTACAGGGGGAATTCAGCCCCAGCATTTT. Its translation is CASSVTGGIQPQHF.

The chain recombines TRBV5-1 with TRBJ1-5, with D possibly matching TRBD1 (6 bases). Germline CDR1 and CDR2: SGHRS and YFSETQ. The CDR3 is 14 amino acids. Trimming left V 1 base short and J 8 bases short, with 13 bases between. The CDR3, as DNA: TGCGCCAGCAGCTTGTGGGGGCTAGGAGAGCCCCAGCATTTT. Translating gives CASSLWGLGEPQHF.

V gene TRBV20-1 combines with J gene TRBJ2-5; D is undetermined. Germline V gene sequence: CDR1 DFQATT, CDR2 SNEGSKA (reference sequence). The CDR3 is 11 amino acids. V lost 3 bases to trimming and J lost 4 bases, with 6 bases between them. The CDR3 is CSARMGETQYF. The DNA of the CDR3 is TGCAGTGCTAGGATGGGAGAGACCCAGTACTTC.

The chain carries TRBV5-1 and TRBJ2-1; weak D call: TRBD2 (5 bases). The CDR3 covers 14 residues. V shed 6 bases and J shed 5 bases, with 15 bases lying between them. Germline CDR1 reads SGHRS; CDR2 reads YFSETQ. The CDR3 loop reads CASTIGGEDNEQFF. The CDR3 region has the DNA TGCGCCAGCACCATAGGAGGCGAAGACAATGAGCAGTTCTTC. The full variable domain, rest sourced from reference TRBV5-1 and TRBJ2-1, is KAGVTQTPRYLIKTRGQQVTLSCSPISGHRSVSWYQQTPGQGLQFLFEYFSETQRNKGNFPGRFSGRQFSNSRSEMNVSTLELGDSALYLCASTIGGEDNEQFFGPGTRLTVL.

The chain uses TRBV28 and TRBJ1-2; possible D gene TRBD1, 6 bases. CDR3 length: 13 amino acids. Trimming stripped 6 bases from V and 6 bases from J, with 14 bases between. The germline CDR1 and CDR2 sequences are MDHEN and SYDVKM. The CDR3 spells CASRLDRQDGYTF. CDR3 DNA sequence: TGTGCCAGCAGGCTCGACCGACAGGATGGCTACACCTTC.

The chain joins TRBV15 to TRBJ1-2; a possible D gene is TRBD1 (5 bases). V lost 0 bases, J lost 4 bases, and 12 bases lay in between. Looked up from germline, CDR1 is LNHNV and CDR2 is YYDKDF (reference sequence). The CDR3 sequence is 15 residues long. In nucleotides, the CDR3 is TGTGCCACCAGCAGAGATGGGGACCCCGGCTATGGCTACACCTTC. It yields the protein CATSRDGDPGYGYTF.

The genes are TRBV7-3 and TRBJ1-1; 11 bases fit TRBD1. The trim removed 1 base at V and 7 bases at J, leaving 2 bases unmatched. In germline, CDR1 is SGHTA, CDR2 FQGTGA. This CDR3 is built from 14 residues. The CDR3: CASSLMGQGVEAFF. The CDR3 nucleotides read TGTGCCAGCAGCTTAATGGGACAGGGGGTTGAAGCTTTCTTT.

The CDR3 DNA follows: TGCGCCAGCAGCTTGGTTCTTAGGGACAGCCAAAAAATGAACACCGGGGAGCTGTTTTTT. Its protein product is CASSLVLRDSQKMNTGELFF. V gene TRBV5-1 combines with J gene TRBJ2-2; 7 bases match TRBD1. Germline V gene lookup returns CDR1 SGHRS and CDR2 YFSETQ. V lost 0 bases, J lost 1 base, and 15 bases stayed unmatched. This CDR3 contains 20 residues.

For the CDR3, the DNA is TGTGCCAGCAGCTTGGGAAGCGGGAGGGCCGCTGGGGAGACCCAGTACTTC. This codes for CASSLGSGRAAGETQYF. The V call is TRBV7-3, the J call TRBJ2-5, with 10 nucleotides matching TRBD2. Germline-derived CDR1 and CDR2 are SGHTA and FQGTGA. V was pared by 3 bases and J by 5 bases, with 12 bases of the junction left unmatched. The CDR3 spans 17 residues.